The rows below give T cell receptor beta chains drawn from one sample of a study of control samples from healthy donors and cancer patients. Profiling relied on immunoSEQ multiplex PCR, and the TCRdb table lists in-frame clones only, not all of them. The sample has under 100,000 clones; 85% to 90% are singletons. Sample: PBMCs. The source is a woman aged 50 to 65 with colorectal cancer. Both conserved end residues are part of each CDR3. The D gene is left open where the match is weak. Not every row has a clone size; where given, it reads once, few, many or a size class.

V gene: TRBV19; clone size: NA; D gene: TRBD1; J gene: TRBJ1-4; CDR3 protein: CASSPGQENEKLFF; CDR3 DNA: TGTGCCAGTAGTCCCGGACAGGAGAATGAAAAACTGTTTTTT
V gene: TRBV7-2; clone size: NA; D gene: TRBD2; J gene: TRBJ2-1; CDR3 protein: CASIPPGGTYNEQFF; CDR3 DNA: TGTGCCAGCATCCCGCCGGGAGGAACCTACAATGAGCAGTTCTTC
V gene: TRBV6-6; clone size: NA; D gene: NA; J gene: TRBJ2-5; CDR3 protein: CASSYLAQETQYF; CDR3 DNA: TGTGCCAGCAGTTACCTGGCCCAAGAGACCCAGTACTTC
V gene: TRBV7-2; clone size: NA; D gene: TRBD1; J gene: TRBJ1-6; CDR3 protein: CASSFGQGVGSPLHF; CDR3 DNA: TGTGCCAGCAGCTTTGGACAGGGGGTAGGTTCACCCCTCCACTTT
V gene: TRBV6-5; clone size: NA; D gene: NA; J gene: TRBJ1-1; CDR3 protein: CASSYVGRRNTEAFF; CDR3 DNA: TGTGCCAGCAGTTACGTGGGACGGAGGAACACTGAAGCTTTCTTT
V gene: TRBV6-5; clone size: once; D gene: NA; J gene: TRBJ2-1; CDR3 protein: CASSLGLYNEQFF; CDR3 DNA: TGTGCCAGCAGTTTGGGACTTTACAATGAGCAGTTCTTC
V gene: TRBV19; clone size: NA; D gene: NA; J gene: TRBJ1-2; CDR3 protein: CASTDRRGNYGYTF; CDR3 DNA: TGTGCCAGTACCGACAGGCGGGGTAACTATGGCTACACCTTC
V gene: TRBV5-1; clone size: once; D gene: TRBD1; J gene: TRBJ2-4; CDR3 protein: CASSINRGDIQYF; CDR3 DNA: TGCGCCAGCAGCATCAACAGGGGGGACATTCAGTACTTC
V gene: TRBV19; clone size: NA; D gene: NA; J gene: TRBJ2-1; CDR3 protein: CASSTTDGRSYNEQFF; CDR3 DNA: TGTGCCAGTAGTACGACGGACGGACGCTCCTACAATGAGCAGTTCTTC
V gene: TRBV4-1; clone size: once; D gene: TRBD2; J gene: TRBJ2-5; CDR3 protein: CASSQGGASGAQETQYF; CDR3 DNA: TGCGCCAGCAGCCAAGGTGGGGCTAGCGGGGCCCAAGAGACCCAGTACTTC
V gene: TRBV6-2/TRBV6-3; clone size: NA; D gene: TRBD2; J gene: TRBJ2-1; CDR3 protein: CASSSGLAGGLSSYNEQFF; CDR3 DNA: TGTGCCAGCAGTTCTGGACTAGCGGGGGGCCTGAGCTCCTACAATGAGCAGTTCTTC
V gene: TRBV6-5; clone size: few; D gene: NA; J gene: TRBJ2-3; CDR3 protein: CASSYSGASEDTQYF; CDR3 DNA: TGTGCCAGCAGTTACTCGGGTGCTAGCGAAGATACGCAGTATTTT
V gene: TRBV30; clone size: NA; D gene: NA; J gene: TRBJ1-4; CDR3 protein: CAWNRHEKLFF; CDR3 DNA: TGTGCCTGGAACAGGCACGAAAAACTGTTTTTT
V gene: TRBV6-2/TRBV6-3; clone size: NA; D gene: NA; J gene: TRBJ1-1; CDR3 protein: CASSPYSDTEAFF; CDR3 DNA: TGTGCCAGCAGTCCCTACTCCGACACTGAAGCTTTCTTT
V gene: TRBV3-1/TRBV3-2; clone size: NA; D gene: NA; J gene: TRBJ2-1; CDR3 protein: CASGRERGNEQFF; CDR3 DNA: TGTGCCAGCGGGCGAGAACGGGGCAATGAGCAGTTCTTC
V gene: TRBV6-5; clone size: NA; D gene: NA; J gene: TRBJ2-1; CDR3 protein: CASHQGQGLYNEQFF; CDR3 DNA: TGTGCCAGCCACCAGGGGCAGGGATTATACAATGAGCAGTTCTTC
V gene: TRBV14; clone size: NA; D gene: NA; J gene: TRBJ1-4; CDR3 protein: CASSQRHGGTNEKLFF; CDR3 DNA: TGTGCCAGCAGCCAGCGACACGGAGGAACTAATGAAAAACTGTTTTTT
V gene: TRBV7-2; clone size: NA; D gene: NA; J gene: TRBJ1-2; CDR3 protein: CASSLASGVSGYTF; CDR3 DNA: TGTGCCAGCAGCTTAGCATCGGGGGTATCTGGCTACACCTTC
V gene: TRBV29-1; clone size: NA; D gene: NA; J gene: TRBJ2-2; CDR3 protein: CSVSATGNTGELFF; CDR3 DNA: TGCAGCGTGAGCGCCACAGGGAACACCGGGGAGCTGTTTTTT
V gene: TRBV28; clone size: NA; D gene: TRBD2; J gene: TRBJ2-2; CDR3 protein: CASCWAGGTGELFF; CDR3 DNA: TGTGCCAGCTGCTGGGCGGGAGGGACCGGGGAGCTGTTTTTT
V gene: TRBV7-2; clone size: NA; D gene: TRBD2; J gene: TRBJ2-1; CDR3 protein: CASSSGGGAVNEQFF; CDR3 DNA: TGTGCCAGCAGCTCCGGCGGGGGGGCGGTCAATGAGCAGTTCTTC
V gene: TRBV30; clone size: NA; D gene: TRBD1; J gene: TRBJ1-3; CDR3 protein: CAWGGQGAVRNTIYF; CDR3 DNA: TGTGCCTGGGGGGGACAGGGGGCCGTCCGAAACACCATATATTTT
V gene: TRBV7-2; clone size: NA; D gene: NA; J gene: TRBJ1-5; CDR3 protein: CASSADNQPQHF; CDR3 DNA: TGTGCCAGCAGCGCTGATAATCAGCCCCAGCATTTT
V gene: TRBV30; clone size: NA; D gene: NA; J gene: TRBJ1-3; CDR3 protein: CAWRDAGGNTIYF; CDR3 DNA: TGTGCCTGGAGGGACGCAGGGGGAAACACCATATATTTT
V gene: TRBV10-1; clone size: NA; D gene: TRBD2; J gene: TRBJ2-1; CDR3 protein: CASSSLGLAGAGEQFF; CDR3 DNA: TGCGCCAGCAGTTCCCTGGGACTAGCGGGGGCGGGTGAGCAGTTCTTC
V gene: TRBV19; clone size: once; D gene: TRBD1; J gene: TRBJ1-5; CDR3 protein: CASTSTGTGYNQPQHF; CDR3 DNA: TGTGCCAGTACTTCAACCGGGACAGGATACAATCAGCCCCAGCATTTT
V gene: TRBV19; clone size: NA; D gene: NA; J gene: TRBJ1-5; CDR3 protein: CASSSDNQPQHF; CDR3 DNA: TGTGCCAGTAGTAGTGATAATCAGCCCCAGCATTTT
V gene: TRBV18; clone size: NA; D gene: TRBD1; J gene: TRBJ2-3; CDR3 protein: CASSPGQGGADTQYF; CDR3 DNA: TGTGCCAGCTCACCGGGACAGGGGGGTGCAGATACGCAGTATTTT
V gene: TRBV3-1/TRBV3-2; clone size: NA; D gene: TRBD2; J gene: TRBJ2-1; CDR3 protein: CASSLSLAGAYNEQFF; CDR3 DNA: TGTGCCAGCAGCCTTTCACTAGCGGGAGCCTACAATGAGCAGTTCTTC
V gene: TRBV10-3; clone size: NA; D gene: NA; J gene: TRBJ1-1; CDR3 protein: CAISEGRGKTEAFF; CDR3 DNA: TGTGCCATCAGTGAGGGCAGGGGAAAAACTGAAGCTTTCTTT
V gene: TRBV19; clone size: NA; D gene: NA; J gene: TRBJ1-1; CDR3 protein: CASSLRDHVPEAFF; CDR3 DNA: TGTGCCAGTAGTTTAAGGGACCACGTCCCTGAAGCTTTCTTT
V gene: TRBV27; clone size: NA; D gene: NA; J gene: TRBJ2-3; CDR3 protein: CASSSPGRAFFGDTQYF; CDR3 DNA: TGTGCCAGCTCCTCACCCGGCAGGGCGTTTTTCGGAGATACGCAGTATTTT
V gene: TRBV6-5; clone size: once; D gene: NA; J gene: TRBJ1-1; CDR3 protein: CASSPSPNTEAFF; CDR3 DNA: TGTGCCAGCAGTCCGTCACCGAACACTGAAGCTTTCTTT
V gene: TRBV28; clone size: NA; D gene: NA; J gene: TRBJ1-5; CDR3 protein: CASSLPDSSYSNQPQHF; CDR3 DNA: TGTGCCAGCAGTTTACCGGACAGTTCGTATAGCAATCAGCCCCAGCATTTT
V gene: TRBV30; clone size: NA; D gene: NA; J gene: TRBJ1-1; CDR3 protein: CANRLQGRDEAFF; CDR3 DNA: TGTGCCAACCGACTCCAGGGTCGTGATGAAGCTTTCTTT
V gene: TRBV2; clone size: NA; D gene: NA; J gene: TRBJ2-5; CDR3 protein: CASRYTDQTGFETQYF; CDR3 DNA: TGTGCCAGCAGATACACGGATCAAACGGGGTTTGAGACCCAGTACTTC
V gene: TRBV3-1/TRBV3-2; clone size: NA; D gene: NA; J gene: TRBJ1-2; CDR3 protein: CASSQEGVDGYTF; CDR3 DNA: TGTGCCAGCAGCCAAGAGGGGGTCGATGGCTACACCTTC
V gene: TRBV6-5; clone size: few; D gene: TRBD1; J gene: TRBJ2-3; CDR3 protein: CASSLRTGSADTQYF; CDR3 DNA: TGTGCCAGCAGTCTACGGACAGGGAGCGCAGATACGCAGTATTTT
V gene: TRBV5-1; clone size: NA; D gene: NA; J gene: TRBJ2-5; CDR3 protein: CASSLGELRGETQYF; CDR3 DNA: TGCGCCAGCAGCTTGGGGGAACTGAGGGGAGAGACCCAGTACTTC
V gene: TRBV28; clone size: NA; D gene: NA; J gene: TRBJ1-2; CDR3 protein: CATHQQNAPGTF; CDR3 DNA: TGTGCCACCCACCAGCAAAACGCCCCGGGTACCTTC
V gene: TRBV9; clone size: few; D gene: NA; J gene: TRBJ1-6; CDR3 protein: CASSYSGQSNSPLHF; CDR3 DNA: TGTGCCAGCAGCTACTCCGGACAGAGTAATTCACCCCTCCACTTT
V gene: TRBV24-1; clone size: NA; D gene: NA; J gene: TRBJ1-5; CDR3 protein: CATRGALGQPQHF; CDR3 DNA: TGTGCCACCAGGGGGGCGCTGGGACAGCCCCAGCATTTT
V gene: TRBV2; clone size: NA; D gene: NA; J gene: TRBJ1-5; CDR3 protein: CASSEIKGQPQHF; CDR3 DNA: TGTGCCAGCAGTGAAATTAAGGGTCAGCCCCAGCATTTT
V gene: TRBV12-3/TRBV12-4; clone size: NA; D gene: NA; J gene: TRBJ1-2; CDR3 protein: CASSGGGDYGYTF; CDR3 DNA: TGTGCCAGCTCCGGGGGGGGCGACTATGGCTACACCTTC
V gene: TRBV10-3; clone size: NA; D gene: TRBD2; J gene: TRBJ2-1; CDR3 protein: CAIGGVGNEQFF; CDR3 DNA: TGTGCCATCGGGGGGGTTGGCAATGAGCAGTTCTTC